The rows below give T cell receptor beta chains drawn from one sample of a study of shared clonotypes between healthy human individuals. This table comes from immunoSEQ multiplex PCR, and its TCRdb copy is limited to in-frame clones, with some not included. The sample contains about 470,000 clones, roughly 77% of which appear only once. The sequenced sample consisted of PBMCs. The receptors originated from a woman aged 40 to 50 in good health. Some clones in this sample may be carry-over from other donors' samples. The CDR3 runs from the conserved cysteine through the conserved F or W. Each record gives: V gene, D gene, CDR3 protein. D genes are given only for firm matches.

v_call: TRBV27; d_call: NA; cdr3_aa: CASSPWGDQQYF
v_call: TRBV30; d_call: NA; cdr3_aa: CAWRHGGATEAFF
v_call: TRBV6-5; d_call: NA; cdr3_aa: CASSTKGGAKNIQYF
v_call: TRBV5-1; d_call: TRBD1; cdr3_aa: CASSLEGGGPGAHYEQYF
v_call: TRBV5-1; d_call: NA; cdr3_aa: CASRNTDTQYF
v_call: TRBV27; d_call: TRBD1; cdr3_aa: CASSRDSEQYF
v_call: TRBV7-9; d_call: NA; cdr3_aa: CASSAVGGSDTQYF
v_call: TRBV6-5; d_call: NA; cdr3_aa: CASSYGGGMNEQFF
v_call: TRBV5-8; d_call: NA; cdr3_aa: CASSPRTRGVEKLFF
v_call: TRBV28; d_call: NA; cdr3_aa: CASSLITRGQPQHF
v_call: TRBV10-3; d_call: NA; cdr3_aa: CAIGTPNQPQHF
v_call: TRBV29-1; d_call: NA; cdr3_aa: CSVGGGNEKLFF
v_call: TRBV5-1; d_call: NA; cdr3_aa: CASSLEAGSGNTIYF
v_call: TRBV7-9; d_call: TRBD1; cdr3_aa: CASSLVPTGRTNYGYTF
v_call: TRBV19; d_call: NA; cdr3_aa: CASSEDGHEQYF
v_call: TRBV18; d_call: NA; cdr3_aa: CASSREVMNTEAFF
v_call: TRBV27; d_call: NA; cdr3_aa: CASSLRDSNQPQHF
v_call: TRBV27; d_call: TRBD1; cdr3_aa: CASSLSGQGAYNEQFF
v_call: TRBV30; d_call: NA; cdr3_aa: CAWSSGSPRLSNQPQHF
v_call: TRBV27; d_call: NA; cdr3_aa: CASSSGGRGQETQYF
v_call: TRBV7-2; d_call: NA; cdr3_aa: CASSPVGPFETQYF
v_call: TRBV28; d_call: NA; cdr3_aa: CASRPDNEKLFF
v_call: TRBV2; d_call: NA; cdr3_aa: CASSDPVMNTEAFF
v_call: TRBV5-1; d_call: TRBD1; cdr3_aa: CASRGTGGSEQFF
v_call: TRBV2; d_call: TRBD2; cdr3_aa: CASSMGREGANVLTF